The text below deals with one T cell receptor (beta chain). These data originate in a study of blood T cell repertoires in COVID-19. Across the whole study: The United States, Italy and Spain provided the acute and convalescent COVID-19 samples. The analysed material was cDNA or gDNA that came from T cells, B-cell-depleted T cells, or PBMCs.

As originally analysed: Reference gene primers were amplified, and this amplification served to estimate nucleated cell counts. Generated by immunoSEQ multiplex PCR, the TCRdb table keeps only in-frame clones and is missing some. V, J and clone size reflect that table, while D and trimming were determined from the DNA. In the table there are 280,000 or so clones, roughly 90% of which are singletons. Trimming shortened V by 0 bases and J by 1 base, and 10 bases separated the two germline ends. The CDR3 is 16 amino acids. Germline CDR1 is MGHRA and CDR2 is YSYEKL. This chain links TRBV4-1 with TRBJ1-3; D may be TRBD1 (6 bases). Material for sequencing was peripheral blood. The clonotype comes from a man aged 18 to 35 with active or convalescent COVID-19. CDR3 protein: CASSQDDTGSGNTIYF. Here the CDR3 DNA reads TGCGCCAGCAGCCAAGACGACACAGGGTCTGGAAACACCATATATTTT.